This entry describes one T cell receptor beta chain. Its antigen remains unknown. This table comes from immunoSEQ multiplex PCR, and its TCRdb copy is limited to in-frame clones, with some not included. The table has fewer than 90,000 clones, roughly 87% seen once. The sample originates from a study of T cell responses to AZD1222 COVID-19 vaccine. Overall study context: Second-dose recipients at about 4 or about 12 weeks were treated as one pooled group.

Findings of the study overall: Mapped onto spike, vaccine-associated CD4 TCRs spanned it and were dominant at 160-218 and 743-854. Clonal diversity was possibly underestimated; the donors were predominantly white British and more often female.

V lost 0 bases and J 2 bases, leaving 15 bases between the germline ends. This CDR3 is 16 amino acids long. Germline CDR1 and CDR2: SGHKS and YYEKEE (reference sequence). The chain carries TRBV5-5 and TRBJ2-7; D is ambiguous. Specimen: peripheral blood, collected on day 0 of AZD1222 vaccination. This TCR derives from an adult in good health. This CDR3 is CASSLVFGRQTYEQYF. Written as DNA, the CDR3 is TGTGCCAGCAGCTTGGTTTTCGGGCGTCAAACCTACGAGCAGTACTTC.